This T cell receptor (beta chain) was sequenced in a study of blood T cell repertoires in COVID-19. Looking at the study overall: Sample material is recorded as cDNA or gDNA derived from T cells, B-cell-depleted T cells, or PBMCs.

Original handling: Amplifying reference gene primers gave estimates of nucleated cell counts. This table comes from immunoSEQ multiplex PCR, and its TCRdb copy is limited to in-frame clones, with some not included. V and J calls and clone size come straight from that table; D and trimming were deduced from the DNA. The sample lists about 140,000 clones; 80% to 90% were seen once. Germline CDR1 reads SGHRS; CDR2 reads YFSETQ. CDR3 length equals 14 residues. J gave up 3 bases and V 7 bases, and 7 bases lay outside the gene matches. This clone showed up just a few times. The clonotype originates from a woman aged 45-59 years with acute or convalescent COVID-19. This chain joins TRBV5-1 and TRBJ2-1; 7 nucleotides agree with TRBD2. The material sequenced was peripheral blood. DNA of the CDR3: TGCGCCAGCGCATGGACTAGTAACTACAATGAGCAGTTCTTC. It codes for CASAWTSNYNEQFF. Full variable domain (rest looked up from reference TRBV5-1 and TRBJ2-1): KAGVTQTPRYLIKTRGQQVTLSCSPISGHRSVSWYQQTPGQGLQFLFEYFSETQRNKGNFPGRFSGRQFSNSRSEMNVSTLELGDSALYLCASAWTSNYNEQFFGPGTRLTVL.